This T cell receptor beta chain originates from a study of cytomegalovirus exposure and HLA in healthy donors. Trimming removed 4 bases from V and 0 bases from J, with 11 bases in between. From germline, CDR1 is GTSNPN and CDR2 SVGIG (reference sequence). The CDR3 spans 14 residues. The PCR was carried out with 60 Vbeta primers and 13 Jbeta primers. The assay was immunoSEQ multiplex PCR, and TCRdb's table has in-frame clones only and misses some. The profile shows roughly 130,000 clones, around 76% of them singletons. The sequencing sample was made of PBMCs. The V and J genes are TRBV30 and TRBJ2-3; a possible D gene is TRBD2 (6 bases). This receptor was identified in a woman between 50 and 59 years old in good health and CMV-seronegative. CDR3 DNA: TGTGCCTGGACTCGCGGGACTAGCACAGATACGCAGTATTTT. Its translation is CAWTRGTSTDTQYF.